The T cell receptor beta chain described here comes from a study of spatial heterogeneity in lung cancer. This clonotype showed up just a few times. Documented time point: sample taken at primary tumor resection. Unsorted whole RNA from tumor, nontumor lung or frozen PBMC underwent sequencing. Unmatched junction bases numbered 6, after V lost 4 bases and J lost 7 bases. This CDR3 has 14 amino acids. Germline V lookup: CDR1 SGHAT, CDR2 FQDESV (reference sequence). MiXCR, applied by TCRdb to the 5' RACE reads, yields one record per CDR3 protein. The table has more than 85,000 distinct CDR3 sequences, roughly 8.7% seen once.

The sample consisted of PBMCs, taken at surgery. The chain links TRBV11-1 to TRBJ2-7; TRBD2 aligns across 11 bases. The clonotype comes from a male donor with early-stage non-small cell lung cancer. Written as DNA, the CDR3 is TGTGCCAGCAGCTCCGGGACTAGCGGCTGGGAGCAGTACTTC. Protein product: CASSSGTSGWEQYF.